The 4 T cell receptor beta chains presented below share a single source sample, sequenced in a study of T-cell memory formation after mild COVID-19. TCRdb analysed the 5' RACE reads with MiXCR anew, one entry per CDR3 protein. The sample has under 60,000 distinct CDR3 sequences; 9.3% are singletons. Sequences were obtained from PBMCs or a T cell subset sorted from them (not recorded which). All receptors come from an adult woman who had mild COVID-19 (a few samples of this study predate the infection). Cell type and time point are not known.

This sequence joins TRBV7-2 and TRBJ2-7, with 10 nucleotides matching TRBD1. Germline loops: CDR1 SGHTA, CDR2 FQGNSA. V lost 1 base, J lost 6 bases, and 6 bases stayed unmatched. This CDR3 contains 15 residues. The CDR3 DNA sequence: TGTGCCAGCAGCTTAGTTGGGACAGGGGCTTTCGAGCAGTACTTC. The encoded protein is CASSLVGTGAFEQYF.

This clonotype was recorded many times. This chain links TRBV7-2 with TRBJ2-2, with D perhaps TRBD2 (6 bases). There are 16 residues in the CDR3. V was trimmed by 5 bases and J by 4 bases, leaving 17 bases between them. Germline V lookup: CDR1 SGHTA, CDR2 FQGNSA. The CDR3 protein is CASSRNSGLITGELFF. In DNA, the CDR3 is TGTGCCAGCAGCAGGAATTCGGGACTTATCACCGGGGAGCTGTTTTTT. Filled out from reference TRBV7-2 and TRBJ2-2, the complete variable domain reads GAGVSQSPSNKVTEKGKDVELRCDPISGHTALYWYRQSLGQGLEFLIYFQGNSAPDKSGLPSDRFSAERTGGSVSTLTIQRTQQEDSAVYLCASSRNSGLITGELFFGEGSRLTVL.

This clonotype appeared a few times. This chain connects TRBV11-3 to TRBJ2-6; no reliable D call. This CDR3 is 16 amino acids long. Germline V gene data show CDR1 as SGHNT and CDR2 as YENEEA. With 3 bases removed from V and 0 bases from J, the gap between germline ends came to 9 bases. The CDR3 bases are TGTGCCAGCAGCTTGGACGGATTCTCTGGGGCCAACGTCCTGACTTTC. The encoded protein is CASSLDGFSGANVLTF.

This clonotype appeared a few times. The rearrangement uses TRBV10-2 and TRBJ1-2; 9 nucleotides line up with TRBD1. This CDR3 has 15 amino acids. V lost 8 bases, J lost 4 bases, and 11 bases stayed unmatched. Per germline, CDR1 WSHSY and CDR2 SAAADI. CDR3 amino acids: CASGGQGRAGYGYTF. The CDR3 nucleotides are TGCGCCAGCGGGGGACAGGGTAGGGCAGGCTATGGCTACACCTTC.